Listed here are 20 T cell receptor beta chains from one sample, sequenced in a study of cytomegalovirus exposure and HLA in healthy donors. PCR was performed using 60 Vbeta and 13 Jbeta primers. Repertoires were generated with immunoSEQ multiplex PCR, while TCRdb's copy carries only in-frame clones and drops some. The sample has 200,000 or so clones, 70% to 80% seen once. Sequenced input: PBMCs. Source of these receptors: a woman younger than 45 in good health and CMV-seropositive.

The V gene is TRBV28, the J gene TRBJ2-3; a weak D match, TRBD1 (5 bases). V lost 5 bases to trimming and J lost 2 bases, with 8 bases between them. The CDR3 is 13 residues long. CDR1 and CDR2 (germline): MDHEN, SYDVKM. Here the CDR3 reads CASSPDNTDTQYF. The CDR3 nucleotides are TGTGCCAGCAGTCCGGACAACACAGATACGCAGTATTTT.

This clone was seen only a few times. The CDR3: CATSRDGRVTGELFF. In nucleotides, the CDR3 is TGTGCCACCAGCAGAGACGGGAGAGTCACCGGGGAGCTGTTTTTT. The chain has TRBV15 and TRBJ2-2, with a possible D match to TRBD2 (6 bases). Trimming cost V 0 bases and J 4 bases, with 9 bases left between them. Germline V gene lookup returns CDR1 LNHNV and CDR2 YYDKDF (reference sequence). The CDR3 is made up of 15 amino acids.

This clone was detected a few times. This CDR3 reads CASSATTGVYEQYF. The CDR3 DNA is TGCGCCAGCAGCGCTACGACAGGGGTATACGAGCAGTACTTC. The V and J genes are TRBV5-1 and TRBJ2-5; 8 bases agree with TRBD1. The J call may not be correct, given that the DNA end is closer to TRBJ2-7. From germline, CDR1 is SGHRS and CDR2 YFSETQ. The CDR3 totals 14 residues.

This chain connects TRBV7-9 to TRBJ1-2; 7 positions match TRBD1. Germline V gene lookup returns CDR1 SEHNR and CDR2 FQNEAQ (reference sequence). Trimming cost V 5 bases and J 5 bases; bases outside gene matches: 8. There are 14 residues in the CDR3. The CDR3 bases are TGTGCCAGCAGCCCCCGGGACAGATTTTATGGCTACACCTTC. The encoded protein is CASSPRDRFYGYTF.

J is TRBJ2-1 and V is TRBV6-5; 8 bases agree with TRBD2. CDR3 length: 13 amino acids. Germline trimming cut 8 bases from V and 8 bases from J; bases unmatched to any gene: 8. CDR1 is MNHEY and CDR2 is SVGAGI in the germline V gene. DNA for the CDR3: TGTGCCAGCTCTGGCGGGGGGTTTTATGAGCAGTTCTTC. Translating gives CASSGGGFYEQFF.

The CDR3 loop is CASSVQGADQPQHF. CDR3 nucleotide sequence: TGTGCCAGCAGCGTCCAGGGGGCCGATCAGCCCCAGCATTTT. This rearrangement joins TRBV2 to TRBJ1-5; the match to TRBD1 covers 8 bases. The germline CDR1 and CDR2 sequences are SNHLY and FYNNEI. V was clipped by 6 bases and J by 5 bases; unmatched bases: 6. CDR3 size: 14 residues.

V gene TRBV6-1 combines with J gene TRBJ2-1; tentatively, D is TRBD2 (6 bases). The germline V gene encodes CDR1 MNHNS and CDR2 SASEGT. CDR3 length: 16 residues. V lost 4 bases and J lost 5, with 18 bases in between. The chain's CDR3 is CASSGRGLLKNNEQFF. CDR3 bases: TGTGCCAGCAGTGGGCGGGGACTTCTCAAAAACAATGAGCAGTTCTTC.

This chain links TRBV27 with TRBJ1-1, with TRBD1 identical over 8 bases. V gave up 3 bases and J gave up 0 bases; unmatched junction bases: 9. Germline lookup yields CDR1 MNHEY and CDR2 SMNVEV (reference sequence). The CDR3 spans 17 residues. This CDR3 is CASSFLPTGGMNTEAFF. CDR3 sequence (DNA): TGTGCCAGCAGTTTCCTACCAACAGGGGGGATGAACACTGAAGCTTTCTTT.

The rearrangement joins TRBV28 to TRBJ1-5; 10 nucleotides align to TRBD1. Germline assignment: CDR1 MDHEN and CDR2 SYDVKM. With V trimmed by 4 bases and J by 4 bases, 7 bases remained unmatched. The CDR3 is 16 amino acids. The CDR3 DNA reads TGTGCCAGCAGTTCGGGACAGGGGCCCATTAATCAGCCCCAGCATTTT. Its translation is CASSSGQGPINQPQHF.

This clone came up once. The chain links TRBV28 to TRBJ1-1; unclear D gene. V lost 6 bases, J lost 1 base, and 15 bases lay in between. The CDR3 runs 15 residues. Per the germline V gene, CDR1 is MDHEN and CDR2 is SYDVKM. The CDR3 sequence is CASSLASRGNTEAFF. The CDR3 DNA reads TGTGCCAGCAGCCTAGCCAGTCGGGGGAACACTGAAGCTTTCTTT.

This clone has just one count. The CDR3 coding sequence is TGCGCCAGCAGCTTGGTTGGACAGGGGACTGAAGCTTTCTTT. It specifies CASSLVGQGTEAFF. The V and J genes are TRBV5-1 and TRBJ1-1; TRBD1 agrees at 9 bases. The CDR3 runs to 14 residues. V lost 0 bases and J lost 5; bases outside the gene matches: 2. Germline loops: CDR1 SGHRS, CDR2 YFSETQ.

This chain links TRBV18 with TRBJ2-3; 11 bases are a match to TRBD2. The J segment lost 6 bases and the V segment lost 3 bases, leaving 5 bases of the junction unmatched. There are 15 residues in the CDR3. Germline V CDR1 and CDR2: KGHSH, LQKENI. The CDR3, as DNA: TGTGCCAGCTCACCCCCGGGACTAGCGGTTGATACGCAGTATTTT. Amino acids: CASSPPGLAVDTQYF.

This rearrangement joins TRBV7-9 to TRBJ2-3, with TRBD1 as a possible D gene (5 bases). The CDR3 extends over 11 amino acids. The germline V and J ends were trimmed by 7 bases and 6 bases, with 8 bases remaining between them. Germline V gene data show CDR1 as SEHNR and CDR2 as FQNEAQ (reference sequence). CDR3 region: CASKGVDTQYF. The DNA of the CDR3 is TGTGCCAGCAAAGGGGTGGATACGCAGTATTTT. The full variable domain, with the rest looked up from reference TRBV7-9 and TRBJ2-3, is DTGVSQNPRHKITKRGQNVTFRCDPISEHNRLYWYRQTLGQGPEFLTYFQNEAQLEKSRLLSDRFSAERPKGSFSTLEIQRTEQGDSAMYLCASKGVDTQYFGPGTRLTVL.

The rearrangement uses TRBV27 and TRBJ1-1, with a possible D match to TRBD1 (5 bases). The CDR3 covers 14 residues. Germline-derived CDR1 and CDR2 are MNHEY and SMNVEV (reference sequence). V gave up 6 bases and J gave up 6 bases, with 17 bases separating them. The CDR3 DNA is TGTGCCAGCAGGAGACAGAGCCTCGTCCCTGAAGCTTTCTTT. Protein: CASRRQSLVPEAFF.

The CDR3 nucleotides are TGTGCCAGCAGCTCCGGACAGTTCACAGATACGCAGTATTTT. Encoded protein: CASSSGQFTDTQYF. The chain employs TRBV5-4 and TRBJ2-3; D may be TRBD1 (6 bases). The germline V gene has CDR1 SGHNT and CDR2 YYREEE (reference sequence). Trimming removed 3 bases from V and 2 bases from J, with 10 bases in between. The CDR3 has 14 residues.

The chain is built from TRBV9 and TRBJ1-2; no clear D. The CDR3 length is 13 residues. CDR1 and CDR2 from the germline V gene are SGDLS and YYNGEE. V lost 1 base and J 1 base, leaving 5 bases between the germline ends. The DNA of the CDR3 is TGTGCCAGCAGCGTATCCTATAACTATGGCTACACCTTC. It translates to CASSVSYNYGYTF.

The rearrangement joins TRBV6-5 to TRBJ2-5, with TRBD1 as a possible D gene (6 bases). The CDR3 totals 16 residues. Germline lookup yields CDR1 MNHEY and CDR2 SVGAGI. V was clipped by 4 bases and J by 6 bases, with 21 bases between them. The CDR3 loop reads CASSSDGTSTRQTQYF. The CDR3 DNA reads TGTGCCAGCAGTTCCGACGGGACATCTACGCGACAGACCCAGTACTTC.

The rearrangement links TRBV7-2 to TRBJ1-2; maybe TRBD1 (5 bases). The ends were cut back, 1 base at V and 4 bases at J, with 10 bases in the middle. CDR3 length: 14 residues. CDR1 is SGHTA and CDR2 is FQGNSA in the germline V gene. The CDR3 loop is CASSLDGGGYGYTF. The DNA for the CDR3 is TGTGCCAGCAGCTTAGATGGGGGAGGCTATGGCTACACCTTC.

The rearrangement uses TRBV5-5 and TRBJ1-1, with unresolved D. Deletions cut 5 bases from V and 0 bases from J, with 11 bases between. Germline V gives CDR1 SGHKS, CDR2 YYEKEE (reference sequence). CDR3 length: 14 amino acids. The DNA for the CDR3 is TGTGCCAGCAGGCGGTCTGAGGTGAACACTGAAGCTTTCTTT. Translation gives CASRRSEVNTEAFF.

In this sample, this clone turned up many times. The rearrangement uses TRBV9 and TRBJ2-1, with TRBD2 matching over 9 bases. The CDR3 has 17 residues. Per the germline V gene, CDR1 is SGDLS and CDR2 is YYNGEE. Trimming at V came to 2 bases and at J to 0 bases, leaving 6 bases not matched to a gene. The CDR3 region is CASSVGSGGGSYNEQFF. Written as DNA, the CDR3 is TGTGCCAGCAGCGTGGGTAGCGGGGGCGGCTCCTACAATGAGCAGTTCTTC.